This T cell receptor beta chain stems from a study of T-cell reconstitution after alpha-beta-depleted transplantation in children. Using unique molecular identifiers, the investigators prepared the TCRbeta library. TCRdb re-called the PCR reads through MiXCR, storing one row per CDR3 protein. The table lists 500,000 to 600,000 distinct CDR3 sequences, about 30% of them singletons. CDR3 length: 14 residues. Germline V CDR1 and CDR2: WSHSY, SAAADI. The trim removed 2 bases at V and 5 bases at J, leaving 4 bases unmatched. This receptor was identified in a human donor who donated a stem cell graft to a child with aplastic anemia. Specimen: PBMCs from the stem cell graft donor, collected from the stem cell graft. The gene calls are TRBV10-2 and TRBJ1-1; 8 bases align to TRBD1. CDR3 sequence reads: CASSELRQGTEAFF. In DNA form, the CDR3 reads TGCGCCAGCAGTGAGCTAAGACAGGGGACTGAAGCTTTCTTT.